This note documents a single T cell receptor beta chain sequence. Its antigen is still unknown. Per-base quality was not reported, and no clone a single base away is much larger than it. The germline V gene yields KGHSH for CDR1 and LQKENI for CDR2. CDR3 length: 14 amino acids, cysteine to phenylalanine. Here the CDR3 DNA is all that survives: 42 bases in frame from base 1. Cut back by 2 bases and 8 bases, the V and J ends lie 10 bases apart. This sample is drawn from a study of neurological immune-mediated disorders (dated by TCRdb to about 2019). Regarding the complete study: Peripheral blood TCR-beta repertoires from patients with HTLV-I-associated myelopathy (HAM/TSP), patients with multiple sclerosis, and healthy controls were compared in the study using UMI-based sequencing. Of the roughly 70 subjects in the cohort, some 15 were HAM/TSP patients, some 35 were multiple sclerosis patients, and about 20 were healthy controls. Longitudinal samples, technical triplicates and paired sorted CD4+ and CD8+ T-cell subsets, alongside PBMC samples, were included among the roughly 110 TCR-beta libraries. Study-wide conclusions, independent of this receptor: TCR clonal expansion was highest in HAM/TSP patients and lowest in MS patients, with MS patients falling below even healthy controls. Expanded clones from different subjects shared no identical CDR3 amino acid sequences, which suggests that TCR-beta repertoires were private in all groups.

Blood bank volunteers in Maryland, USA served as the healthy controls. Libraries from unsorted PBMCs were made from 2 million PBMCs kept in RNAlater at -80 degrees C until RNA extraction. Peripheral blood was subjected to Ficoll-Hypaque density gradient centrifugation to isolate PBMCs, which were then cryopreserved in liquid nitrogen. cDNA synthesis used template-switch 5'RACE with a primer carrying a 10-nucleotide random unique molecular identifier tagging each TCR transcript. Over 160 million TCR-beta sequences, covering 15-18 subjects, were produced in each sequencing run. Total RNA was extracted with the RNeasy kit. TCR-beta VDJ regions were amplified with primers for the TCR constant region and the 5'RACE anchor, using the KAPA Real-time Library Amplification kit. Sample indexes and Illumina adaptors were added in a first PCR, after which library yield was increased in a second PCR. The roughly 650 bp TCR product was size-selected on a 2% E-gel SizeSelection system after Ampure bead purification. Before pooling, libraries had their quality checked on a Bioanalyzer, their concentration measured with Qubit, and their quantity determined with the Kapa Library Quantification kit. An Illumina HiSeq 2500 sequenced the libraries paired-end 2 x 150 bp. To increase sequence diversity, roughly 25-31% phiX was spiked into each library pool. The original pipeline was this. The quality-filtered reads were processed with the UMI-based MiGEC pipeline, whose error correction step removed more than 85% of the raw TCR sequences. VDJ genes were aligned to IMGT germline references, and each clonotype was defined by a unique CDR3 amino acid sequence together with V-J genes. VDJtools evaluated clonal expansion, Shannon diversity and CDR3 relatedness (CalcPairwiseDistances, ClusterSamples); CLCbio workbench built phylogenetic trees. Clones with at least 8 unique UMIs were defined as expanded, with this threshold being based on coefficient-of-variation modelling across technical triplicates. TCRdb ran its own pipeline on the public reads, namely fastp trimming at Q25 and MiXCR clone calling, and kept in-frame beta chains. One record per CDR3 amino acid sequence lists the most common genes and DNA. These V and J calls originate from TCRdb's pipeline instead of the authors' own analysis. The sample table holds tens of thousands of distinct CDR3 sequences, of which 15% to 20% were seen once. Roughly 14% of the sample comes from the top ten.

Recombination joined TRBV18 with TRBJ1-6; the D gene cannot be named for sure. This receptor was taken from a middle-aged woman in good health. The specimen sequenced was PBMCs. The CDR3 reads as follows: CASSPVGSDSPLHF. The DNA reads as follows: TGTGCCAGCTCACCAGTGGGTTCTGATTCACCCCTCCACTTT.